This is a list of T cell receptor beta chains from one sample in a study of CXCR3-negative and CXCR3-positive naive CD8 T cells. From its re-call of the 5' RACE reads, TCRdb lists each CDR3 protein once, without DNA. This specimen shows 130,000 or so distinct CDR3 sequences; the ten leading clones hold 0.49%. The sample consisted of naive CXCR3- CD8+ T cells from blood. The receptors derive from a human donor in good health. Some clones in this sample may be carry-over from other donors' samples. Both conserved end residues are part of each CDR3.

CDR3aa	v_gene	j_gene
CASSLAPPGIHEQYF	TRBV5-5	TRBJ2-7
CSARPGTGVAEQYF	TRBV20-1	TRBJ2-7
CASSCSSRQTGTGAHEQYF	TRBV6-5	TRBJ2-7
CASSPERGGLDEQFF	TRBV19	TRBJ2-1
CASSYQPLMNTEAFF	TRBV6-2/TRBV6-3	TRBJ1-1
CSATLLNSNEQFF	TRBV20-1	TRBJ2-1
CASSLGVLFGEEVTDTQYF	TRBV27	TRBJ2-3
CASSIGAGGNDEQFF	TRBV28	TRBJ2-1
CASSFPMGGITEAFF	TRBV5-5	TRBJ1-1
CSVVPPTQGTYEQYF	TRBV29-1	TRBJ2-7
CDISEPGQARPFF	TRBV10-3	TRBJ2-1
CASSGSTGASYGYTF	TRBV6-2/TRBV6-3	TRBJ1-2
CASSKDGVLGSGTGELFF	TRBV21-1	TRBJ2-2
CASSFPAGGYEQYF	TRBV5-8	TRBJ2-7
CASSVDGAGEYYEQYF	TRBV9	TRBJ2-7
CASSQDSDLTDTQYF	TRBV4-3	TRBJ2-3
CASSLGLGTEAFF	TRBV7-3	TRBJ1-1
CASTTSYNEQFF	TRBV12-3/TRBV12-4	TRBJ2-1
CASSQDIGQVYEQYF	TRBV3-1	TRBJ2-7
CSARDGTASYEQYF	TRBV20-1	TRBJ2-7
CASSSDILYEQYF	TRBV6-2/TRBV6-3	TRBJ2-7
CASSVDSSGANVLTF	TRBV7-3	TRBJ2-6
CASRPLAGAIGELFF	TRBV7-8	TRBJ2-2
CASSLFRSGRDNSPLHF	TRBV7-7	TRBJ1-6
CATSRSNSYEQYF	TRBV15	TRBJ2-7
CASSLEAPAALETQYF	TRBV28	TRBJ2-5
CASSLSISGSDTQYF	TRBV7-6	TRBJ2-3
CASSSSRQGWTEAFF	TRBV28	TRBJ1-1
CSAQGTANYEQYF	TRBV20-1	TRBJ2-7
CASSPSRAQQPQHF	TRBV4-1	TRBJ1-5
CASSQDRARSSGNDWPGNTIHF	TRBV12-3/TRBV12-4	TRBJ1-3
CASSYSPGEDDDTQYF	TRBV6-2/TRBV6-3	TRBJ2-3
CASSLTGNTNQPQHF	TRBV28	TRBJ1-5
CATRNAPDSTWNYGYTF	TRBV15	TRBJ1-2
CASSDTFRSEQYF	TRBV25-1	TRBJ2-7
CASSPGANQETQYF	TRBV4-1	TRBJ2-5
CASNGGNTDTQYF	TRBV25-1	TRBJ2-3
CASSVVAGELFF	TRBV9	TRBJ2-2
CASSDQVGYEQYF	TRBV7-6	TRBJ2-7
CASSSIGQGAYNEHFF	TRBV5-1	TRBJ2-1
CASSFDRTSYNSPLHF	TRBV5-1	TRBJ1-6
CASSDDSGGAPDTQYF	TRBV6-4	TRBJ2-3